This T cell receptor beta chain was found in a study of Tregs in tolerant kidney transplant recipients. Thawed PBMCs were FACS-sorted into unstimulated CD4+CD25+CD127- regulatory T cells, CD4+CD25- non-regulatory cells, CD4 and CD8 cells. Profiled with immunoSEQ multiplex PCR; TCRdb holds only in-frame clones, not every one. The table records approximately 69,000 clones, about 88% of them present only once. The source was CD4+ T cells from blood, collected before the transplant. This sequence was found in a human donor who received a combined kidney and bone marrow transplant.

CDR3 amino acids: CASSPGSSYEQYF. CDR3 in DNA: TGTGCCAGCTCACCAGGGAGCTCCTACGAGCAGTACTTC. This chain uses TRBV18 with TRBJ2-7; tentatively, D is TRBD2 (5 bases). Germline CDR1 is KGHSH and CDR2 is LQKENI. The V gene lost 2 bases and the J gene lost 0 bases, with 5 bases spanning the gap. The CDR3 runs to 13 residues.